The 24 T cell receptor beta chains reported below all come from one sample, sequenced in a study of T cell responses to AZD1222 COVID-19 vaccine. Repertoires were generated with immunoSEQ multiplex PCR, while TCRdb's copy carries only in-frame clones and drops some. The table lists roughly 100,000 clones, approximately 90% of them singletons. The input for sequencing was peripheral blood, taken on day 0 of AZD1222 vaccination. The receptors come from an adult in good health.

The rearrangement uses TRBV5-4 and TRBJ1-3; TRBD1 might be the D (5 bases). The CDR3 length is 15 residues. V was clipped by 4 bases and J by 2 bases, with 13 bases between them. In germline, CDR1 is SGHNT, CDR2 YYREEE (reference sequence). CDR3 sequence: CASSPRLGAGNTIYF. The CDR3 DNA sequence: TGTGCCAGCAGCCCGAGGCTGGGGGCTGGAAACACCATATATTTT.

The chain recombines TRBV29-1 with TRBJ2-2; D remains ambiguous. V gave up 7 bases and J gave up 0 bases, with 6 bases separating them. The CDR3 is made up of 12 amino acids. Germline V gene sequence: CDR1 SQVTM, CDR2 ANQGSEA. The CDR3 reads CSEVTNTGELFF. CDR3 DNA: TGCAGCGAAGTTACGAACACCGGGGAGCTGTTTTTT.

The rearrangement uses TRBV4-1 and TRBJ1-2, with 9 bases matching TRBD1. This CDR3 comprises 16 residues. Germline values: CDR1 MGHRA, CDR2 YSYEKL. Trimming removed 3 bases from V and 8 bases from J; junction bases left unmatched: 13. For the CDR3, the DNA is TGCGCCAGCAGCCATTTGGTGGACAGGGGAAGATGGGGCTACACCTTC. It yields the protein CASSHLVDRGRWGYTF.

This clone appeared a few times. The chain recombines TRBV28 with TRBJ1-6; D is undetermined. Germline V gene data show CDR1 as MDHEN and CDR2 as SYDVKM. Deletions cut 2 bases from V and 0 bases from J, with 8 bases between. The CDR3 has 16 residues. The CDR3 DNA sequence: TGTGCCAGCAGTTTAGTCAGGAGCTCCTATAATTCACCCCTCCACTTT. Its protein is CASSLVRSSYNSPLHF.

The gene calls are TRBV7-9 and TRBJ2-7; the D gene is possibly TRBD2 (7 bases). Germline CDR1 is SEHNR and CDR2 is FQNEAQ (reference sequence). The CDR3 runs to 14 residues. Trimming stripped 1 base from V and 2 bases from J, with 9 bases between. CDR3 residues: CASSLGGGAYEQYF. DNA for the CDR3: TGTGCCAGCAGCTTAGGAGGGGGGGCCTACGAGCAGTACTTC.

The chain has TRBV28 and TRBJ1-2, with no clear D. This CDR3 is built from 13 residues. Germline lookup yields CDR1 MDHEN and CDR2 SYDVKM. Deletions cut 5 bases from V and 6 bases from J, with 13 bases between. The CDR3 DNA reads TGTGCCAGCAGTGACCCAATGAAAAATGGCTACACCTTC. Residues: CASSDPMKNGYTF.

V gene TRBV7-9 combines with J gene TRBJ1-4; a weak D match, TRBD1 (5 bases). V gave up 5 bases and J gave up 8 bases, with 18 bases separating them. The CDR3 runs to 15 residues. Germline CDR1 SEHNR, CDR2 FQNEAQ (reference sequence). The CDR3 DNA sequence: TGTGCCAGCAGCGAGCAGGGTAACGCTGGGGAAAAACTGTTTTTT. Translation: CASSEQGNAGEKLFF. Supplemented by reference TRBV7-9 and TRBJ1-4, the full variable domain reads DTGVSQNPRHKITKRGQNVTFRCDPISEHNRLYWYRQTLGQGPEFLTYFQNEAQLEKSRLLSDRFSAERPKGSFSTLEIQRTEQGDSAMYLCASSEQGNAGEKLFFGSGTQLSVL.

The chain combines TRBV5-1 with TRBJ2-2, with 13 bases lining up with TRBD2. The CDR3 length is 16 residues. J gave up 6 bases and V 4 bases, and 6 bases lay outside the gene matches. CDR1 and CDR2 from the germline V gene are SGHRS and YFSETQ. The CDR3 is CASSRGTSGVPGELFF. Written as DNA, the CDR3 is TGCGCCAGCAGCAGGGGGACTAGCGGGGTCCCCGGGGAGCTGTTTTTT. The full variable domain, with the rest looked up from reference TRBV5-1 and TRBJ2-2, is KAGVTQTPRYLIKTRGQQVTLSCSPISGHRSVSWYQQTPGQGLQFLFEYFSETQRNKGNFPGRFSGRQFSNSRSEMNVSTLELGDSALYLCASSRGTSGVPGELFFGEGSRLTVL.

The chain couples TRBV19 to TRBJ1-2; TRBD1 is a possible D gene (6 bases). This CDR3 region has 13 residues. Trimming took off 4 bases at V and 4 bases at J, with 10 bases between the two ends. Germline V lookup: CDR1 LNHDA, CDR2 SQIVND (reference sequence). In nucleotides, the CDR3 is TGTGCCAGTAGTAGGACAGCTACCTATGGCTACACCTTC. The encoded protein is CASSRTATYGYTF.

This chain links TRBV5-6 with TRBJ1-2, with 7 bases lining up with TRBD1. The V segment lost 5 bases and the J segment 2 bases; nucleotides outside the gene matches: 6. The germline V gene has CDR1 SGHDT and CDR2 YYEEEE. CDR3 size: 14 residues. In DNA, the CDR3 is TGTGCCAGCAGTGCAGGGGGATCGAACTATGGCTACACCTTC. Translated, it gives CASSAGGSNYGYTF.

The V gene is TRBV3-1 (or the pseudogene TRBV3-2), the J gene TRBJ1-1, with D uncertain. The CDR3 contains 13 residues. The germline gives CDR1 LGHDT, CDR2 YNNKEL (reference sequence). V dropped 4 bases and J dropped 3 bases, with 9 bases sitting between them. The CDR3, as DNA: TGTGCCAGCAGCCGCACGAGGGACACTGAAGCTTTCTTT. This translates into CASSRTRDTEAFF.

J is TRBJ2-2 and V is TRBV5-1, with 11 positions matching TRBD1. The CDR3 is made up of 16 amino acids. The ends lost 3 bases at V and 7 bases at J; junction bases unmatched: 8. From germline, CDR1 is SGHRS and CDR2 YFSETQ. The CDR3 protein is CASSYGQGALIGELFF. In DNA form, the CDR3 reads TGCGCCAGCAGCTACGGACAGGGGGCGCTTATCGGGGAGCTGTTTTTT.

The rearrangement joins TRBV5-1 to TRBJ2-5; no definite D call. Trimming left V 4 bases short and J 3 bases short, with 13 bases between. CDR3 length equals 14 residues. Germline CDR1 is SGHRS and CDR2 is YFSETQ. The CDR3 coding sequence is TGCGCCAGCAGCCCCAGTAGGGCAGAAGAGACCCAGTACTTC. Translated: CASSPSRAEETQYF.

The V gene is TRBV10-1, the J gene TRBJ2-7; D is unclear. Germline-derived CDR1 and CDR2 are WNHNN and SYGVQD (reference sequence). The V end was cut by 6 bases, the J end by 4 bases, with 16 bases between. The CDR3 runs 14 residues. CDR3 in amino acids: CASSDPSAPYEQYF. CDR3 bases: TGCGCCAGCAGCGACCCGTCGGCGCCGTACGAGCAGTACTTC.

This clone occurred a few times. The rearrangement uses TRBV6-5 and TRBJ1-1, with D maybe TRBD1 (5 bases). The germline gives CDR1 MNHEY, CDR2 SVGAGI. Trimming left V 2 bases short and J 6 bases short, with 19 bases between. This CDR3 spans 16 amino acids. The CDR3 DNA reads TGTGCCAGCAGTTACCCGGGGAGGGGCGGGAGGTCTGAAGCTTTCTTT. This sequence encodes CASSYPGRGGRSEAFF.

J is TRBJ1-1 and V is TRBV7-9, with D unresolved. V was shortened by 7 bases and J by 4 bases, with 16 bases between the two germline ends. The V gene's germline CDR1 is SEHNR and CDR2 FQNEAQ (reference sequence). The CDR3 sequence is 14 residues long. CDR3 protein: CASTPGVFGTEAFF. In DNA form, the CDR3 reads TGTGCCAGCACCCCAGGAGTTTTTGGCACTGAAGCTTTCTTT. Based on the CDR3 plus reference TRBV7-9 and TRBJ1-1, the full variable domain is DTGVSQNPRHKITKRGQNVTFRCDPISEHNRLYWYRQTLGQGPEFLTYFQNEAQLEKSRLLSDRFSAERPKGSFSTLEIQRTEQGDSAMYLCASTPGVFGTEAFFGQGTRLTVV.

V usage is TRBV4-1 and J usage is TRBJ1-2, with a possible D match to TRBD1 (5 bases). This CDR3 contains 13 residues. Germline lookup yields CDR1 MGHRA and CDR2 YSYEKL. V lost 3 bases, J lost 4 bases, and 9 bases lay in between. The CDR3 DNA sequence: TGCGCCAGCAGCCAGGGAGACAGCTATGGCTACACCTTC. Protein: CASSQGDSYGYTF.

The chain uses TRBV3-1 (or the pseudogene TRBV3-2) and TRBJ2-1, with 12 nucleotides matching TRBD2. CDR1 is LGHDT, CDR2 YNNKEL, per germline (reference sequence). V dropped 4 bases and J dropped 3; count of bases not matched to a gene: 1. The CDR3 length is 15 residues. The DNA of the CDR3 is TGTGCCAGCAGCCCTAGCGGGAGGGTCTACAATGAGCAGTTCTTC. It specifies CASSPSGRVYNEQFF.

As to this clone: Different DNA sequences within this sample yield the same CDR3. The rearrangement links TRBV20-1 to TRBJ1-1; D might be TRBD1 (5 bases). V lost 6 bases to trimming and J lost 5 bases, with 10 bases between them. CDR1 and CDR2 from the germline V gene are DFQATT and SNEGSKA (reference sequence). The CDR3 sequence is 11 residues long. CDR3 sequence reads: CSAGGVTEAFF. The CDR3 DNA reads as TGCAGTGCCGGAGGGGTTACTGAAGCTTTCTTT.

This clone was recorded a few times. V gene TRBV11-2 combines with J gene TRBJ2-2, with D maybe TRBD2 (5 bases). The V and J ends lost 6 bases and 5 bases respectively, with 13 bases between them. CDR1 is SGHAT and CDR2 is FQNNGV in the germline V gene. The CDR3 covers 14 residues. The CDR3 DNA follows: TGTGCCAGCAGTCATGAACCGGGGACCGGGGAGCTGTTTTTT. The encoded protein is CASSHEPGTGELFF.

The chain combines TRBV15 with TRBJ1-1, with TRBD1 matching over 8 bases. Germline V gene data show CDR1 as LNHNV and CDR2 as YYDKDF (reference sequence). Trimming took 3 bases from V and 1 from J; bases not matched to a gene: 7. This CDR3 has 16 residues. CDR3 protein: CATSRDRVNENTEAFF. In DNA, the CDR3 is TGTGCCACCAGCAGGGACAGGGTTAACGAGAACACTGAAGCTTTCTTT.

The genes are TRBV10-2 and TRBJ2-2; TRBD1 matches 9 bases. V dropped 0 bases and J dropped 4; count of bases not matched to a gene: 6. Germline CDR1 reads WSHSY; CDR2 reads SAAADI. CDR3 length equals 17 residues. CDR3 loop: CASSESTGGSGTGELFF. CDR3 DNA sequence: TGCGCCAGCAGTGAGTCCACAGGGGGCTCAGGCACCGGGGAGCTGTTTTTT.

This chain joins TRBV10-3 and TRBJ2-3; a possible D gene is TRBD1 (5 bases). The V end lost 0 bases, the J end lost 1 base, and 8 bases lay between the germline ends. The germline V gene has CDR1 ENHRY and CDR2 SYGVKD. The CDR3 sequence is 15 residues long. The CDR3 reads CAISESIGGTDTQYF. The CDR3, as DNA: TGTGCCATCAGTGAGTCGATAGGGGGCACAGATACGCAGTATTTT.

The chain carries TRBV28 and TRBJ1-2, with D perhaps matching TRBD1 (6 bases). The CDR3 runs 13 residues. Trimming cost V 5 bases and J 2 bases, with 9 bases left between them. Germline V gene sequence: CDR1 MDHEN, CDR2 SYDVKM. This CDR3 reads CASSGDTNYGYTF. CDR3 DNA: TGTGCCAGCAGTGGGGACACCAACTATGGCTACACCTTC.